The rows below give T cell receptor beta chains drawn from one sample of a study of blood T cell repertoires in COVID-19. Data came from immunoSEQ multiplex PCR; TCRdb stores just in-frame clones and leaves some out. The sample consists of roughly 270,000 clones, roughly 85% of them appearing once. The sequencing input was PBMCs or T cells enriched from blood (not recorded which). These TCRs come from a woman aged 50 to 65 who had recovered from COVID-19. The CDR3 runs from the conserved cysteine through the conserved F or W. The order of the fields is CDR3 protein, CDR3 DNA, J gene, clone size, D gene, V gene. D genes are given only for firm matches. Some rows mark clone size as missing; the rest say once, few, many or name a class of expanded clone.

CDR3 protein: CASSLGPTGGTEAFF; CDR3 DNA: TGCGCCAGCAGCTTGGGTCCGACAGGGGGCACTGAAGCTTTCTTT; J gene: TRBJ1-1; clone size: -; D gene: TRBD1; V gene: TRBV5-1
CDR3 protein: CASSLSAGPNQPQHF; CDR3 DNA: TGTGCCAGCAGTTTATCGGCAGGGCCAAATCAGCCCCAGCATTTT; J gene: TRBJ1-5; clone size: once; D gene: -; V gene: TRBV28
CDR3 protein: CASSARTSGSKTQYF; CDR3 DNA: TGTGCCAGCAGCGCCCGAACTAGCGGGAGTAAGACCCAGTACTTC; J gene: TRBJ2-5; clone size: -; D gene: TRBD2; V gene: TRBV7-2
CDR3 protein: CASSLVRADTGELFF; CDR3 DNA: TGCGCCAGCAGCTTGGTCAGGGCCGATACCGGGGAGCTGTTTTTT; J gene: TRBJ2-2; clone size: -; D gene: -; V gene: TRBV5-1
CDR3 protein: CASSLGWHNEQFF; CDR3 DNA: TGTGCCAGCAGTTTAGGTTGGCACAATGAGCAGTTCTTC; J gene: TRBJ2-1; clone size: -; D gene: -; V gene: TRBV28
CDR3 protein: CATLTTGGPNTEAFF; CDR3 DNA: TGTGCCACCCTAACGACAGGGGGCCCAAACACTGAAGCTTTCTTT; J gene: TRBJ1-1; clone size: -; D gene: TRBD1; V gene: TRBV10-3
CDR3 protein: CASSESGTGGGYSNQPQHF; CDR3 DNA: TGCGCCAGCAGTGAGTCCGGGACAGGGGGCGGATATAGCAATCAGCCCCAGCATTTT; J gene: TRBJ1-5; clone size: -; D gene: TRBD1; V gene: TRBV10-1
CDR3 protein: CASRDPGLHNYGYTF; CDR3 DNA: TGTGCCAGTAGGGACCCGGGACTGCATAACTATGGCTACACCTTC; J gene: TRBJ1-2; clone size: -; D gene: -; V gene: TRBV19
CDR3 protein: CASRSGQNNGNIQYF; CDR3 DNA: TGTGCCAGCAGATCAGGACAGAACAACGGGAACATTCAGTACTTC; J gene: TRBJ2-4; clone size: -; D gene: -; V gene: TRBV27
CDR3 protein: CASGPRQGPKSTEAFF; CDR3 DNA: TGTGCTAGTGGCCCCCGGCAGGGGCCAAAGAGCACTGAAGCTTTCTTT; J gene: TRBJ1-1; clone size: -; D gene: -; V gene: TRBV12-5
CDR3 protein: CATGDGNTEAFF; CDR3 DNA: TGTGCCACGGGGGATGGGAACACTGAAGCTTTCTTT; J gene: TRBJ1-1; clone size: -; D gene: -; V gene: TRBV19
CDR3 protein: CAWDLGGGTEAFF; CDR3 DNA: TGTGCCTGGGACTTGGGGGGGGGTACTGAAGCTTTCTTT; J gene: TRBJ1-1; clone size: -; D gene: -; V gene: TRBV30
CDR3 protein: CASTRGSMNTEAFF; CDR3 DNA: TGTGCCAGCACCCGAGGGTCGATGAACACTGAAGCTTTCTTT; J gene: TRBJ1-1; clone size: once; D gene: -; V gene: TRBV28
CDR3 protein: CASSITGQDSNNEQFF; CDR3 DNA: TGTGCCAGTAGTATCACCGGACAGGATTCCAACAATGAGCAGTTCTTC; J gene: TRBJ2-1; clone size: -; D gene: TRBD1; V gene: TRBV19
CDR3 protein: CASSSFERERAGELFF; CDR3 DNA: TGTGCCAGCAGCTCGTTCGAGCGGGAGAGGGCCGGGGAGCTGTTTTTT; J gene: TRBJ2-2; clone size: -; D gene: TRBD2; V gene: TRBV7-6
CDR3 protein: CAWSGDTLYGYTF; CDR3 DNA: TGTGCCTGGAGCGGGGACACACTCTATGGCTACACCTTC; J gene: TRBJ1-2; clone size: -; D gene: -; V gene: TRBV30
CDR3 protein: CACENSYNSPLHF; CDR3 DNA: TGTGCCTGCGAGAACTCCTATAATTCACCCCTCCACTTT; J gene: TRBJ1-6; clone size: -; D gene: -; V gene: TRBV30
CDR3 protein: CAWRRTSGRQYF; CDR3 DNA: TGTGCCTGGAGACGGACTAGCGGACGGCAGTACTTC; J gene: TRBJ2-7; clone size: -; D gene: TRBD2; V gene: TRBV30
CDR3 protein: CASSLFGGTRDEKLFF; CDR3 DNA: TGTGCCAGCAGCTTGTTTGGGGGGACGCGAGATGAAAAACTGTTTTTT; J gene: TRBJ1-4; clone size: -; D gene: -; V gene: TRBV5-8
CDR3 protein: CASSQPQGANEKLFF; CDR3 DNA: TGTGCCAGCAGCCAACCCCAAGGGGCTAATGAAAAACTGTTTTTT; J gene: TRBJ1-4; clone size: few; D gene: -; V gene: TRBV4-2
CDR3 protein: CACAAGGIGAQHF; CDR3 DNA: TGTGCCTGTGCTGCAGGGGGAATCGGGGCCCAGCATTTT; J gene: TRBJ1-5; clone size: -; D gene: TRBD1; V gene: TRBV19
CDR3 protein: CASGALGLQETQYF; CDR3 DNA: TGTGCCAGCGGGGCGCTGGGGCTCCAAGAGACCCAGTACTTC; J gene: TRBJ2-5; clone size: -; D gene: -; V gene: TRBV6-5
CDR3 protein: CASSEELLAYPPYEQYF; CDR3 DNA: TGTGCCAGCAGTGAAGAACTTCTAGCGTACCCTCCCTACGAGCAGTACTTC; J gene: TRBJ2-7; clone size: -; D gene: -; V gene: TRBV6-1
CDR3 protein: CASSLYAGIADTQYF; CDR3 DNA: TGTGCCAGCAGCTTATACGCGGGGATAGCAGATACGCAGTATTTT; J gene: TRBJ2-3; clone size: -; D gene: -; V gene: TRBV11-2
CDR3 protein: CASSLRAQGLVGYTEAFF; CDR3 DNA: TGCGCCAGCAGCCTTAGGGCACAGGGCCTAGTTGGGTACACTGAAGCTTTCTTT; J gene: TRBJ1-1; clone size: many; D gene: -; V gene: TRBV4-3
CDR3 protein: CAWSVEGGSEAFF; CDR3 DNA: TGTGCCTGGAGTGTGGAAGGGGGCTCTGAAGCTTTCTTT; J gene: TRBJ1-1; clone size: -; D gene: TRBD1; V gene: TRBV30
CDR3 protein: CASSIPGLSGELFF; CDR3 DNA: TGTGCCAGTAGTATCCCGGGACTTTCCGGGGAGCTGTTTTTT; J gene: TRBJ2-2; clone size: many; D gene: -; V gene: TRBV19
CDR3 protein: CASSLGSLAGGQETQYF; CDR3 DNA: TGTGCCAGCAGCTTAGGTTCGCTAGCGGGAGGTCAAGAGACCCAGTACTTC; J gene: TRBJ2-5; clone size: -; D gene: TRBD2; V gene: TRBV7-9
CDR3 protein: CASSQSPGQEFYEQYF; CDR3 DNA: TGTGCCAGCAGCCAATCGCCGGGACAGGAATTCTACGAGCAGTACTTC; J gene: TRBJ2-7; clone size: -; D gene: TRBD1; V gene: TRBV4-2
CDR3 protein: CAAAGQGASGDSPLHF; CDR3 DNA: TGTGCCGCGGCGGGACAGGGGGCCTCCGGCGATTCACCCCTCCACTTT; J gene: TRBJ1-6; clone size: few; D gene: TRBD1; V gene: TRBV7-9
CDR3 protein: CASSRGAPFDPLNTEAFF; CDR3 DNA: TGTGCCAGCAGTCGTGGGGCCCCGTTTGATCCGTTGAACACTGAAGCTTTCTTT; J gene: TRBJ1-1; clone size: -; D gene: -; V gene: TRBV6-6
CDR3 protein: CASSTNRRNTEAFF; CDR3 DNA: TGTGCCAGCAGTACCAACCGTAGGAACACTGAAGCTTTCTTT; J gene: TRBJ1-1; clone size: -; D gene: -; V gene: TRBV6-2/TRBV6-3
CDR3 protein: CASSLTIAGAYEQYF; CDR3 DNA: TGTGCCAGCAGCTTAACTATAGCGGGAGCCTACGAGCAGTACTTC; J gene: TRBJ2-7; clone size: few; D gene: TRBD2; V gene: TRBV11-2
CDR3 protein: CAWRPSGKETQYF; CDR3 DNA: TGTGCCTGGAGGCCTAGCGGTAAAGAGACCCAGTACTTC; J gene: TRBJ2-5; clone size: -; D gene: TRBD2; V gene: TRBV30
CDR3 protein: CASNSRGGYNEQFF; CDR3 DNA: TGTGCCAGCAATTCGCGGGGAGGCTACAATGAGCAGTTCTTC; J gene: TRBJ2-1; clone size: -; D gene: -; V gene: TRBV7-9
CDR3 protein: CASTDGGVNYGYTF; CDR3 DNA: TGTGCCAGCACCGACGGGGGGGTTAACTATGGCTACACCTTC; J gene: TRBJ1-2; clone size: -; D gene: -; V gene: TRBV6-5
CDR3 protein: CASSPSGGHPGELFF; CDR3 DNA: TGTGCCAGCAGCCCTAGCGGGGGCCATCCCGGGGAGCTGTTTTTT; J gene: TRBJ2-2; clone size: -; D gene: TRBD2; V gene: TRBV7-7
CDR3 protein: CASVLGGYGYTF; CDR3 DNA: TGTGCCAGCGTGTTGGGGGGCTATGGCTACACCTTC; J gene: TRBJ1-2; clone size: -; D gene: -; V gene: TRBV2
CDR3 protein: CASSVGIGTPFSPLHF; CDR3 DNA: TGTGCCAGCAGTGTGGGAATCGGGACACCCTTTTCACCCCTCCACTTT; J gene: TRBJ1-6; clone size: -; D gene: -; V gene: TRBV25-1
CDR3 protein: CASSPRGINEKLFF; CDR3 DNA: TGTGCCAGCAGTCCACGGGGGATTAATGAAAAACTGTTTTTT; J gene: TRBJ1-4; clone size: -; D gene: -; V gene: TRBV11-2
CDR3 protein: CASSIAPQGQETQYF; CDR3 DNA: TGTGCCAGTAGTATCGCCCCGCAGGGCCAAGAGACCCAGTACTTC; J gene: TRBJ2-5; clone size: -; D gene: -; V gene: TRBV19
CDR3 protein: CASSVFGATNEKLFF; CDR3 DNA: TGTGCCAGCAGCGTTTTCGGAGCAACTAATGAAAAACTGTTTTTT; J gene: TRBJ1-4; clone size: -; D gene: -; V gene: TRBV9
CDR3 protein: CASSQGTRGHFF; CDR3 DNA: TGTGCCAGCAGCCAAGGAACGAGGGGGCACTTCTTC; J gene: TRBJ2-1; clone size: -; D gene: TRBD1; V gene: TRBV3-1/TRBV3-2
CDR3 protein: CASSPAQGVVPNYGYTF; CDR3 DNA: TGTGCCAGTAGTCCTGCGCAGGGGGTTGTTCCTAACTATGGCTACACCTTC; J gene: TRBJ1-2; clone size: -; D gene: TRBD1; V gene: TRBV19
CDR3 protein: CAWSDQINQPQHF; CDR3 DNA: TGTGCCTGGAGCGATCAGATAAATCAGCCCCAGCATTTT; J gene: TRBJ1-5; clone size: -; D gene: -; V gene: TRBV30
CDR3 protein: CASSMLRLSSGGPQALRETQYF; CDR3 DNA: TGTGCCAGTAGTATGCTTCGTTTGTCTAGCGGGGGGCCCCAGGCCCTACGGGAGACCCAGTACTTC; J gene: TRBJ2-5; clone size: -; D gene: TRBD2; V gene: TRBV19
CDR3 protein: CASSPRDRANTEAFF; CDR3 DNA: TGTGCCAGCAGCCCGAGAGACAGGGCGAACACTGAAGCTTTCTTT; J gene: TRBJ1-1; clone size: -; D gene: TRBD1; V gene: TRBV7-6
CDR3 protein: CASSLSSNQPQHF; CDR3 DNA: TGTGCCAGCAGCTTATCGAGCAATCAGCCCCAGCATTTT; J gene: TRBJ1-5; clone size: -; D gene: -; V gene: TRBV11-2
CDR3 protein: CASSTTRRGWGHQPQHF; CDR3 DNA: TGTGCCAGTAGTACCACCCGGCGGGGGTGGGGACATCAGCCCCAGCATTTT; J gene: TRBJ1-5; clone size: -; D gene: -; V gene: TRBV19
CDR3 protein: CASTRQGGARNEQFF; CDR3 DNA: TGTGCCAGCACCCGACAGGGGGGGGCGCGAAATGAGCAGTTCTTC; J gene: TRBJ2-1; clone size: -; D gene: TRBD1; V gene: TRBV27